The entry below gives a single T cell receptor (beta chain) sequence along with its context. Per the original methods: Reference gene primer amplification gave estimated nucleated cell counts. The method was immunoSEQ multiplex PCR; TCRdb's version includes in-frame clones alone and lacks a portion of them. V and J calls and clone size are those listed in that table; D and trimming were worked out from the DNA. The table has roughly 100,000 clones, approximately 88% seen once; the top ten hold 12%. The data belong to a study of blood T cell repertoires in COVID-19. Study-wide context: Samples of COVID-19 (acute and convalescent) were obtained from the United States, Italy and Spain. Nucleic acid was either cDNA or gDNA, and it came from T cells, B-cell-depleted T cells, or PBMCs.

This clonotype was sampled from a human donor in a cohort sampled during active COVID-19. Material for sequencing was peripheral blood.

The CDR3, as DNA: TGCGCCAGCAGTGGGATACAGGGGGGCTATGGCTACACCTTC. Amino acid sequence: CASSGIQGGYGYTF. The chain recombines TRBV10-2 with TRBJ1-2; TRBD1 agrees at 8 bases. CDR3 length: 14 residues. Germline CDR1 reads WSHSY; CDR2 reads SAAADI. Trimming removed 4 bases from V and 4 bases from J; junction bases left unmatched: 5.